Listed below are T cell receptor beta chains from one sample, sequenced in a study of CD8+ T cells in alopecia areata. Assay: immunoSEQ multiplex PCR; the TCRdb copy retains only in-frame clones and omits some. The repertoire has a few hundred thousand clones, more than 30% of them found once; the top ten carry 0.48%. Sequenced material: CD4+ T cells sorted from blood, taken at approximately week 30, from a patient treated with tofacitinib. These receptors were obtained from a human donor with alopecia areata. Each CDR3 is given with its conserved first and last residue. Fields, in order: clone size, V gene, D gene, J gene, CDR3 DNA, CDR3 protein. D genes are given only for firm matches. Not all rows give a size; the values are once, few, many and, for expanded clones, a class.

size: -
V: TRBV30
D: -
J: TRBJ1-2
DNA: TGTGCTACAAGGAGGGCCAGCTATTTGTATGGCTACACCTTC
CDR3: CATRRASYLYGYTF

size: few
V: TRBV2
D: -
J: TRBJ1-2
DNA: TGTGCCAGCAGGGGTGGAGGCTATGGCTACACCTTC
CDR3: CASRGGGYGYTF

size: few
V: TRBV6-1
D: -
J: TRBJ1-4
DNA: TGTGCCAGCAGTGAATTTACAACAGGAAAACTGTTTTTT
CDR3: CASSEFTTGKLFF

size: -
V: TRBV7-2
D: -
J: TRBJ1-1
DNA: TGTGCCAGCAGCTTAGCGTACGCCAGGGGCACGAACACTGAAGCTTTCTTT
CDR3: CASSLAYARGTNTEAFF

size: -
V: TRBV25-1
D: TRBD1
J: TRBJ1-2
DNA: TGTGCCACCCTAACAGGGGACTATGGCTACACCTTC
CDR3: CATLTGDYGYTF

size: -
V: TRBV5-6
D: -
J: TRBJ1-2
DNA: TGTGCCAGCAGCTTGCCCGACAGGCTTAAGTATGGCTACACCTTC
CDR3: CASSLPDRLKYGYTF

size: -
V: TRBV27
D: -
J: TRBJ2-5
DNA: TGTGCCAGCAGCCTTAAGTGGGGGGAGACCCAGTACTTC
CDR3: CASSLKWGETQYF

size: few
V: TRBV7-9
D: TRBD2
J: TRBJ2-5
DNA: TGTGCCAGCAGCTCGCCCCTGGCGGGAGGCGAGACCCAGTACTTC
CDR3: CASSSPLAGGETQYF

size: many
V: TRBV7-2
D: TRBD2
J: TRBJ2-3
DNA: TGTGCCAGCAGCTTAGGCAGGAGCGGGATAGATACGCAGTATTTT
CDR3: CASSLGRSGIDTQYF

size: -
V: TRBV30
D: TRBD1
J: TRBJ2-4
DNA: TGTGCCTGGAGTCGAAGATGGGACAGGGGGCCCTACAAAAACATTCAATACTTC
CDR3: CAWSRRWDRGPYKNIQYF

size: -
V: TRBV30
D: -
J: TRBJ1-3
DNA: TGTGCCTGGAGTGGAATTCTCTCTGGAAACACCATATATTTT
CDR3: CAWSGILSGNTIYF

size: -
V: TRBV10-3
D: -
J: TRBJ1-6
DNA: TGTGCCATCAGCCCGATCATTGATGGGAATTCACCCCTCCACTTT
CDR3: CAISPIIDGNSPLHF

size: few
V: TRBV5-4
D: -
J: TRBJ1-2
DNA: TGTGCCAGCAGCCGGACCCTTAACTCACCGCTCAATAACTATGGCTACACCTTC
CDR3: CASSRTLNSPLNNYGYTF

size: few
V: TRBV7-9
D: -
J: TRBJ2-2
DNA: TGTGCCAGCAGAACTAGGGAGACCGGGGAGCTGTTTTTT
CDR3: CASRTRETGELFF

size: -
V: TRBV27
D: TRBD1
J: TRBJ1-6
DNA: TGTGCCAGCAGTCTGGGACAGGGAGTCGGTTCACCCCTCCACTTT
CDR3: CASSLGQGVGSPLHF

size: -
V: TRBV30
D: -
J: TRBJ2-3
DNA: TGTGCCTGGAGACCGGCGGGCCCCACAGATACGCAGTATTTT
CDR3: CAWRPAGPTDTQYF

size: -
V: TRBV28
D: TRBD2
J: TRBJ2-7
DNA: TGTGCCAGCAGCGATCGGGGGGTAAGATTGAACGAGCAGTACTTC
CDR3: CASSDRGVRLNEQYF

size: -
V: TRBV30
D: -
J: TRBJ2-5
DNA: TGTGCCTGGAGTGTATCAACAGTCGGAGGGACCCAGTACTTC
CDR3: CAWSVSTVGGTQYF

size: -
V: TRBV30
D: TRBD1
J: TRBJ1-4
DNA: TGTGCCTGGAGTGCAGGACAGGGGGCAAGGAATGAAAAACTGTTTTTT
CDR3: CAWSAGQGARNEKLFF

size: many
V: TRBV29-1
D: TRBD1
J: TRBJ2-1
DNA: TGCAGCGTTGAAGTAGGGACAGGGCTCGGCAATGAGCAGTTCTTC
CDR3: CSVEVGTGLGNEQFF

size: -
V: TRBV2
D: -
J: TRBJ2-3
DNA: TGTGCCAGCAGGGAAGGGAGGTGGTCAGATACGCAGTATTTT
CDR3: CASREGRWSDTQYF

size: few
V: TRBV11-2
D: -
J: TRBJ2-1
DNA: TGTGCCAGCAGGGAATATGAGCAGTTCTTC
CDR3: CASREYEQFF

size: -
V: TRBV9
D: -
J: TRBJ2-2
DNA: TGTGCCAGCAGCTTGGACAGCCACACCGGGGAGCTGTTTTTT
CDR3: CASSLDSHTGELFF

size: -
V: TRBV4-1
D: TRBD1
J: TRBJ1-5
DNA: TGCGCCAGCAGCCAAGATCGGGACAGCGCCCAGCATTTT
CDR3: CASSQDRDSAQHF

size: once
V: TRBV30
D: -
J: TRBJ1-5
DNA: TGTGCCTGGAGCGGCATGTTTAATCAGCCCCAGCATTTT
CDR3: CAWSGMFNQPQHF

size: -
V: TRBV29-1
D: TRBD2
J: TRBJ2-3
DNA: TGCAGCCCTAGCGGGAGAGGAACAGATACGCAGTATTTT
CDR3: CSPSGRGTDTQYF

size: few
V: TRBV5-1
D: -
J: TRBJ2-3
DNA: TGCGCCAGCAGAGAAACCTCCGATACGCAGTATTTT
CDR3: CASRETSDTQYF

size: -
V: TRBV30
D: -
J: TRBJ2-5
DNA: TGTGCCTGGAGGGAGACTGGACAAGAGACCCAGTACTTC
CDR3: CAWRETGQETQYF

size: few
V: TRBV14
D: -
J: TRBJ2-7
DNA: TGTGCCAGCAGCCAAAGACTTATCGGGAAACCCCGGGACACCAGCCGAGAGCAGTACTTC
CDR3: CASSQRLIGKPRDTSREQYF

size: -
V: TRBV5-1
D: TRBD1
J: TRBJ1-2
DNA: TGCGCCAGCAGCTTGGACGGGGACAGTTTCTATGGCTACACCTTC
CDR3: CASSLDGDSFYGYTF